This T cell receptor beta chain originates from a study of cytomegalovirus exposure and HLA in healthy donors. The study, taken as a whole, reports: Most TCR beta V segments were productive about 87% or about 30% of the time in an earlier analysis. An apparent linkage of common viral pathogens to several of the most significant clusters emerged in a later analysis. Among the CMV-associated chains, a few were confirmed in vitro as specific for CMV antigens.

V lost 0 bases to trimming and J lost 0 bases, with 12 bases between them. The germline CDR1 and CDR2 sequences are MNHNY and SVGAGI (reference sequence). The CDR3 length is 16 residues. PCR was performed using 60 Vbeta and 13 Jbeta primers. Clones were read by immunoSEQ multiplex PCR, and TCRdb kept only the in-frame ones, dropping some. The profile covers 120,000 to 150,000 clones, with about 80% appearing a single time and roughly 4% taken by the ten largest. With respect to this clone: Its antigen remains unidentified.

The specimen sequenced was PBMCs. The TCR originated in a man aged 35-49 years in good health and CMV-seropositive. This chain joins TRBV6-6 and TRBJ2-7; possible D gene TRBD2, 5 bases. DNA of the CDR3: TGTGCCAGCAGTTACTCGATCGGGGAACTCTCCTACGAGCAGTACTTC. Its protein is CASSYSIGELSYEQYF.